A selection of T cell receptor beta chains follows, all from one sample in a study of CD4 T cells in relation to SARS-CoV-2 and coronaviruses. The antigens these receptors bind are not known. Sequencing was performed with immunoSEQ multiplex PCR; in TCRdb, only in-frame clones are kept and a portion is missing. The sample includes about 21,000 clones, around 76% of them seen just once. The source material was CD4+ T cells from PBMCs, cultured in vitro. These receptors all stem from a human donor in good health. Both conserved end residues are trimmed from each CDR3. Clone size, where shown, is once, few, many, or a class for clones that have expanded.

cdr3_aa	v_call	clone_size	j_call
AWLGQSNNSPLH	TRBV30	.	TRBJ1-6
ASSIADTNYGYT	TRBV19	.	TRBJ1-2
ASSPGLNQPQH	TRBV19	.	TRBJ1-5
ASSTIAGADTQY	TRBV5-1	.	TRBJ2-3
ASSRSRGTGELF	TRBV10-2	.	TRBJ2-2
AWTAGQISGNTIY	TRBV30	.	TRBJ1-3
ASSHRDTTNGYT	TRBV3-1/TRBV3-2	few	TRBJ1-2
ASRRGYVTEAF	TRBV2	few	TRBJ1-1
ASSQDWGAGTHRSPLH	TRBV3-1/TRBV3-2	few	TRBJ1-6
AWSPGGPGTEAF	TRBV30	.	TRBJ1-1
ATDRPNGEAF	TRBV12-3/TRBV12-4	.	TRBJ1-1
ASSQDLVIGLGEQF	TRBV3-1/TRBV3-2	.	TRBJ2-1
ASSLNRGEGEQF	TRBV27	.	TRBJ2-1
ASKVQGIPNQPQH	TRBV6-5	.	TRBJ1-5
ASSELKGGQPQH	TRBV25-1	.	TRBJ1-5
AWSHRTVANEKLF	TRBV30	.	TRBJ1-4
AISAGEADTQY	TRBV10-3	.	TRBJ2-3
ASSQRTGPGDGYT	TRBV3-1/TRBV3-2	.	TRBJ1-2
ASSLVTAGLRPF	TRBV7-9	.	TRBJ1-1
SVKGQYTYEQY	TRBV29-1	.	TRBJ2-7
ASRPQGTYGYT	TRBV6-5	.	TRBJ1-2
ASSPPGGANEQY	TRBV6-5	.	TRBJ2-7
ASSLDPAGLTGELF	TRBV5-1	.	TRBJ2-2
ASSQGYSNQPQH	TRBV4-1	.	TRBJ1-5
ASSAGTSGSNEQF	TRBV6-4	once	TRBJ2-1
ASSLSGTSVYEQF	TRBV28	.	TRBJ2-1
ASTGTKETQY	TRBV2	.	TRBJ2-5
ASATPPGLAGGGYEQY	TRBV2	.	TRBJ2-7
ASSSHDRAGTEAF	TRBV19	few	TRBJ1-1
ASTIAGSTDTQY	TRBV6-5	.	TRBJ2-3
ASSSSSSYEQY	TRBV12-3/TRBV12-4	few	TRBJ2-7
ASSEQGSLETQY	TRBV2	.	TRBJ2-5
ASSWDRRLPLQETQY	TRBV5-8	once	TRBJ2-5
ASSDPGLAKNIQY	TRBV6-1	.	TRBJ2-4
ASSQGGSAPVELF	TRBV3-1/TRBV3-2	.	TRBJ2-2
ASSLGTANQPQH	TRBV4-2	.	TRBJ1-5
ASSTGAGASRGEQY	TRBV19	.	TRBJ2-7
ASIKNPDGGGKAF	TRBV6-5	.	TRBJ1-1
ASSSGPNTGELF	TRBV3-1/TRBV3-2	few	TRBJ2-2
ASSPPTGGSYNEQF	TRBV18	.	TRBJ2-1
ASSRPQGAGTEAF	TRBV6-5	.	TRBJ1-1
ASSSGQGLKAF	TRBV5-4	.	TRBJ1-1
ASRPGTDISEQF	TRBV28	.	TRBJ2-1
ASSPNQNRGQYEQY	TRBV18	.	TRBJ2-7
AISPGTVLLNEQF	TRBV10-3	.	TRBJ2-1
ASSKPPDRQSSPLH	TRBV21-1	.	TRBJ1-6
ASSLGQGQRNEQF	TRBV7-9	.	TRBJ2-1